This T cell receptor beta chain is from a study of blood T cell repertoires in COVID-19. Germline CDR1 WSHSY, CDR2 SAAADI. V was trimmed by 3 bases and J by 8 bases, leaving 13 bases between them. The CDR3 sequence is 13 residues long. This clone occurred once. The data were produced by immunoSEQ multiplex PCR, yet TCRdb's version contains in-frame clones alone and is incomplete. The sample lists a few hundred thousand clones; 65% to 90% were seen once. This TCR came from a man aged 50 to 59 with acute or convalescent COVID-19. The sequencing input was peripheral blood. V gene TRBV10-2 combines with J gene TRBJ1-2; possible D gene TRBD1, 5 bases. The CDR3: CASSEGQGGGYTF. The CDR3 DNA reads TGCGCCAGCAGTGAAGGGCAGGGTGGCGGCTACACCTTC.